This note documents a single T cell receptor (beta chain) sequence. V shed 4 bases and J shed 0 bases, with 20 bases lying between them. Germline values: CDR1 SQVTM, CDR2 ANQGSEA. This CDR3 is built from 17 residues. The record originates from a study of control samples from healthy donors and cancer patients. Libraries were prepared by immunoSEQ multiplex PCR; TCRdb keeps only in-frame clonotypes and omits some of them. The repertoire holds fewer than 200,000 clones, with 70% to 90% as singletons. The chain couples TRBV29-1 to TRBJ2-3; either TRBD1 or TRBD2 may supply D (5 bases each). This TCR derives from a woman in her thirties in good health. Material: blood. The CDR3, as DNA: TGCAGCGTTGCGGGGACGGCTCTATTATCTAGCACAGATACGCAGTATTTT. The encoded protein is CSVAGTALLSSTDTQYF.